This record concerns one T cell receptor beta chain sequence. The antigen is not known. In the study's own analysis: Owing to the provision of junction-only sequences devoid of quality scores by immunoSEQ, filtering differed. This table comes from immunoSEQ multiplex PCR, and its TCRdb copy is limited to in-frame clones, with some not included. That table furnishes V, J and clone size, whereas the DNA furnished D and trimming. This sample has 170,000 or so clones, with around 63% found just once. The sample belongs to a study of shared clonotypes between healthy human individuals. Study information: The donor group consisted of two women and three men, aged 18 to 49.

This CDR3 is 15 amino acids long. Germline CDR1 reads MDHEN; CDR2 reads SYDVKM. V lost 2 bases, J lost 3 bases, and 4 bases stayed unmatched. Study-wide findings and caveats: Generally, naive subsets came out with larger estimated richness than memory subsets. The sharing of roughly 5% of naive CD4 clonotypes was seen across a few donors.

Sequencing input: memory CD4+ T cells sorted from blood. Subset given: CD45RA-negative fraction. The clonotype originates from a man aged 25 to 40 in good health. V gene TRBV28 combines with J gene TRBJ2-5; 9 bases are shared with TRBD1. The CDR3 bases are TGTGCCAGCAGTTTACCGGGACAGGGCGAAGAGACCCAGTACTTC. Its translation: CASSLPGQGEETQYF.